The present T cell receptor (beta chain) was sequenced within a study of CD8+ T cells in alopecia areata. Reverse transcription of extracted RNA yielded cDNA, which provided the sequencing template. Clones were sequenced by immunoSEQ multiplex PCR, and TCRdb holds only the in-frame ones, with some missing. Here the sample spans under 250,000 clones, more than 50% being singletons. Sorting from PBMCs produced CD4+ and CD8+ T cells. To note about this clone: Its antigen is as yet unknown.

The CDR3 loop spans 12 amino acids. V lost 7 bases, J lost 5 bases, and 9 bases lay in between. CDR1 is SEHNR, CDR2 FQNEAQ, per germline (reference sequence). General study results and limits: Normal skin's resident alphabeta T cells are sequenced alongside lesional scalp T cells. Compared with normal scalp, lesional scalp had higher clonality and more expanded CD8+ clones.

The chain has TRBV7-9 and TRBJ1-5; D gene unclear. The specimen sequenced was CD8+ T cells sorted from blood. The sequence was collected from a human donor in good health. The CDR3, as DNA: TGTGCCAGCAACACAGCGGATCAGCCCCAGCATTTT. This codes for CASNTADQPQHF.